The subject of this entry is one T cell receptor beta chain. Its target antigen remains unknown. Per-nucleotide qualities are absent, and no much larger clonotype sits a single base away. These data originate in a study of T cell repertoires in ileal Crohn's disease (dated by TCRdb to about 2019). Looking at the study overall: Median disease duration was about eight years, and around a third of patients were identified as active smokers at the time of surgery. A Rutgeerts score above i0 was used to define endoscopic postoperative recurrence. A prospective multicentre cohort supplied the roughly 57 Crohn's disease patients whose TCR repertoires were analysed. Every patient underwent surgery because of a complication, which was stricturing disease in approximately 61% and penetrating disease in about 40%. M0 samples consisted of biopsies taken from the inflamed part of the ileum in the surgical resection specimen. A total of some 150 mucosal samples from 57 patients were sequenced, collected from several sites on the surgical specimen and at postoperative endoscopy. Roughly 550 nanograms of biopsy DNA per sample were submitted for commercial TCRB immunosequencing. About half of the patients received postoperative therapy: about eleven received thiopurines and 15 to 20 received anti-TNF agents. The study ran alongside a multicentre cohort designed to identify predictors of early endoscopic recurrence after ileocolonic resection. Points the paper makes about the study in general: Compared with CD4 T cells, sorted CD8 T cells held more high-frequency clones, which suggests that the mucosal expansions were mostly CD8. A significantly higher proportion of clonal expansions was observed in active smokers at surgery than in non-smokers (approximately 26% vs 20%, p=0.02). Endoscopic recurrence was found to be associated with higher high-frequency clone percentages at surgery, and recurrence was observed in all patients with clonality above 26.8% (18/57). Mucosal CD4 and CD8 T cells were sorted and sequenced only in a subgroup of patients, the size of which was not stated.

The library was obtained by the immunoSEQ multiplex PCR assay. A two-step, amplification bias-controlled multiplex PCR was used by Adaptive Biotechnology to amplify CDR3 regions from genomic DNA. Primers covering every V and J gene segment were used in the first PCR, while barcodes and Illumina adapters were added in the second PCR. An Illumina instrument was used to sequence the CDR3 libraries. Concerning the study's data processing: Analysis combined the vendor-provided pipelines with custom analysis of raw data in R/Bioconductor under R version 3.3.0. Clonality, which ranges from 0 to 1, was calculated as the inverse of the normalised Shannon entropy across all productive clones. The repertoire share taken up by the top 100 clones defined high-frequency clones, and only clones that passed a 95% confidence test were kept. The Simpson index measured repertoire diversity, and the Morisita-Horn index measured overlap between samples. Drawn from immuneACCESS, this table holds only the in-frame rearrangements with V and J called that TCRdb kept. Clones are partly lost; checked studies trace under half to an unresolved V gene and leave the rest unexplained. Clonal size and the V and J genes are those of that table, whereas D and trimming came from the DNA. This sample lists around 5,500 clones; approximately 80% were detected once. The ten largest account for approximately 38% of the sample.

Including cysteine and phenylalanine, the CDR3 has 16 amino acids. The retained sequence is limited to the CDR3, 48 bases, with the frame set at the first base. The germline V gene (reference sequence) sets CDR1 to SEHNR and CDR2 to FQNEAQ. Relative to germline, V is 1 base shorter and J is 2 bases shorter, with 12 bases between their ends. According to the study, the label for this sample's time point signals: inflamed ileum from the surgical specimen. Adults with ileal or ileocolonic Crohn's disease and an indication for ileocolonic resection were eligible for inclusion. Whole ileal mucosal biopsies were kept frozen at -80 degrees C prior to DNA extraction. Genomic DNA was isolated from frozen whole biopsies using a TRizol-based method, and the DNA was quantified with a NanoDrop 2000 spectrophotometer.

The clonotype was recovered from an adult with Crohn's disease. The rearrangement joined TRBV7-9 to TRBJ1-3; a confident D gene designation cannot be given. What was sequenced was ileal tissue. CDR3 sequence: CASSLDWASPGNTIYF. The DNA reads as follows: TGTGCCAGCAGCTTAGATTGGGCAAGTCCTGGAAACACCATATATTTT.